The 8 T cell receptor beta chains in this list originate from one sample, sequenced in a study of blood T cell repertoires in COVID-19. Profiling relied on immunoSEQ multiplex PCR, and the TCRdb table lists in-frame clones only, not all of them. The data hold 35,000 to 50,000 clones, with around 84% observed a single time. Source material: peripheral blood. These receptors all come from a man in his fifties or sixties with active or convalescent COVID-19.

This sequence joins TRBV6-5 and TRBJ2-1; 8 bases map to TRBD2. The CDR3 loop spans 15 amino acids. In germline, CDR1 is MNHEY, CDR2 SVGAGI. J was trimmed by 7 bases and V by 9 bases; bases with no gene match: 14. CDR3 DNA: TGTGCCAGTTCAGAAAATAGCGGGGAAGATAATGAGCAGTTCTTC. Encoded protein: CASSENSGEDNEQFF.

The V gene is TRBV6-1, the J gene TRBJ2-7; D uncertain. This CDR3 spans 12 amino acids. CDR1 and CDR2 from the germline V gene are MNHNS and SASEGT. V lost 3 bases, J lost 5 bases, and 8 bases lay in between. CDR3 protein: CASSDRLHEQYF. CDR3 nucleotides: TGTGCCAGCAGTGACAGGCTCCACGAGCAGTACTTC.

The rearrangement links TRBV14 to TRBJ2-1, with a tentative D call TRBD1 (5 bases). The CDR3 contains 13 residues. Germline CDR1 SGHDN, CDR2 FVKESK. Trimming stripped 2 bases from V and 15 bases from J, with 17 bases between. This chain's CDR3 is CASSQNTVRGTFF. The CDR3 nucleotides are TGTGCCAGCAGCCAAAATACAGTTAGGGGCACGTTCTTC.

The CDR3 region is CASSLDTGQGEDTQYF. In nucleotides, the CDR3 is TGTGCCAGCAGCTTAGATACCGGACAGGGAGAAGATACGCAGTATTTT. The chain links TRBV11-2 to TRBJ2-3, with 8 bases matching TRBD1. V lost 0 bases, J lost 5 bases, and 7 bases stayed unmatched. The CDR3 runs to 16 residues. CDR1 is SGHAT and CDR2 is FQNNGV in the germline V gene.

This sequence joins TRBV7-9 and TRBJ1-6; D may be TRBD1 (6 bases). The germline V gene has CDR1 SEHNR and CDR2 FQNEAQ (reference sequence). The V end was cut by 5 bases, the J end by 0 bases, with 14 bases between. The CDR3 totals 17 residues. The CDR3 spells CASSPNREFSYNSPLHF. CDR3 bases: TGTGCCAGCAGCCCCAACAGGGAGTTCTCCTATAATTCACCCCTCCACTTT.

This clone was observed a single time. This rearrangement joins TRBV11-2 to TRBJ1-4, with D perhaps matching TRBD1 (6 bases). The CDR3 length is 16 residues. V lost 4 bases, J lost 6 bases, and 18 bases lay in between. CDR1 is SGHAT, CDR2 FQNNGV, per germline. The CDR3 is CASSSITGLGYEKLFF. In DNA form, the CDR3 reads TGTGCCAGCAGCTCCATAACAGGGTTGGGGTATGAAAAACTGTTTTTT.

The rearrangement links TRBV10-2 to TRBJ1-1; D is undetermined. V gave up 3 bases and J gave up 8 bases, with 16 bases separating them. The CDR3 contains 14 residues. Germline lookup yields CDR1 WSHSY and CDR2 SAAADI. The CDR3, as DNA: TGCGCCAGCAGTGATTTAATCTATCCCCCCGAAGCTTTCTTT. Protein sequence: CASSDLIYPPEAFF.

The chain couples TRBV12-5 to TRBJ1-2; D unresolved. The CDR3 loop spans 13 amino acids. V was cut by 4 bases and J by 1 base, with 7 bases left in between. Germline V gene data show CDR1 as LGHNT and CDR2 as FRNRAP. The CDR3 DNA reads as TGTGCTAGTGGTTCCCCAGATAACTATGGCTACACCTTC. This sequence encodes CASGSPDNYGYTF.